One sample yielded the 14 T cell receptor beta chains listed below, sequenced in a study of T cell repertoires in cytomegalovirus infection. Their antigens are not known. One entry per CDR3 protein results from TCRdb running MiXCR on the reads. Of approximately 910,000 distinct CDR3 sequences listed, around a third are singletons. The sequences come from cultured CD8+ T cells from PBMCs, collected from culture after CMV antigen stimulation. The source of these receptors is a human donor in good health (CMV status not recorded). Some clones in this sample may be carry-over from other donors' samples.

This clonotype was picked up a small number of times. The rearrangement links TRBV7-3 to TRBJ2-3; D is possibly TRBD1 or TRBD2 (5 bases each). CDR1 SGHTA and CDR2 FQGTGA come from the germline V gene. V dropped 2 bases and J dropped 4 bases, with 16 bases sitting between them. The CDR3 contains 16 residues. Here the CDR3 DNA reads TGTGCCAGCAGCTTAGGGGGACGGAGTGCCGCAGATACGCAGTATTTT. Its translation is CASSLGGRSAADTQYF.

The genes are TRBV6-5 and TRBJ2-2; D unresolved. With 0 bases removed from V and 0 bases from J, the gap between germline ends came to 8 bases. CDR1 and CDR2 from the germline V gene are MNHEY and SVGAGI. The CDR3 sequence is 16 residues long. The CDR3 is CASSYSSPPNTGELFF. The CDR3 DNA is TGTGCCAGCAGTTACTCCTCACCCCCGAACACCGGGGAGCTGTTTTTT.

The chain combines TRBV14 with TRBJ2-2, with D unclear. From germline, CDR1 is SGHDN and CDR2 FVKESK. The CDR3 loop spans 14 amino acids. V was pared by 0 bases and J by 1 base, with 3 bases between. The CDR3 here is CASSQDWNTGELFF. The CDR3, as DNA: TGTGCCAGCAGCCAAGACTGGAACACCGGGGAGCTGTTTTTT.

The chain combines TRBV27 with TRBJ2-7; D is uncertain. CDR1 and CDR2 from the germline V gene are MNHEY and SMNVEV (reference sequence). The CDR3 contains 13 residues. The V gene lost 4 bases and the J gene lost 5 bases, with 12 bases spanning the gap. CDR3 region: CASSSTYKDEQYF. The CDR3 bases are TGTGCCAGCAGTTCGACGTATAAGGACGAGCAGTACTTC.

J is TRBJ2-7 and V is TRBV27; D is perhaps TRBD1 (6 bases). The germline V gene encodes CDR1 MNHEY and CDR2 SMNVEV (reference sequence). V was pared by 5 bases and J by 7 bases, with 15 bases between. The CDR3 contains 13 residues. DNA for the CDR3: TGTGCCAGCAGTCCCAGGGGACCCTGGGAGCAGTACGTC. This encodes CASSPRGPWEQYV.

Ten or more counts support this clonotype. The V gene is TRBV4-1, the J gene TRBJ1-2; D not resolved. CDR1 is MGHRA, CDR2 YSYEKL, per germline. The CDR3 extends over 13 amino acids. V dropped 3 bases and J dropped 3 bases, with 8 bases sitting between them. The CDR3 coding sequence is TGCGCCAGCAGCCAGATCTCTTACTATGGCTACACCTTC. It translates to CASSQISYYGYTF.

About this clonotype itself: A read error is possible here, since a much larger clone lies one base away. The V call is TRBV12-3 or TRBV12-4, the J call TRBJ2-1, with 10 bases lining up with TRBD2. The CDR3 totals 14 residues. CDR3 DNA sequence: TGTGCCAGCACCGGAGCGGGGGGGCGTAATGAGCGGTTCTTC. It codes for CASTGAGGRNERFF.

The chain joins TRBV6-1 to TRBJ1-1; D might be TRBD1 (6 bases). This CDR3 is built from 15 residues. The V and J ends lost 5 bases and 0 bases respectively, with 13 bases between them. Looked up from germline, CDR1 is MNHNS and CDR2 is SASEGT. The CDR3 spells CASSWTAVMNTEAFF. The CDR3 nucleotides read TGTGCCAGCAGTTGGACAGCAGTTATGAACACTGAAGCTTTCTTT.

This clonotype was seen ten or more times. This chain connects TRBV7-2 to TRBJ2-4, with TRBD2 as a possible D gene (5 bases). The V and J ends lost 5 bases and 2 bases respectively, with 13 bases between them. The germline V gene encodes CDR1 SGHTA and CDR2 FQGNSA. The CDR3 length is 15 residues. For the CDR3, the DNA is TGTGCCAGCAGCCCCCAGGCGGGCCCCAAAAACATTCAGTACTTC. Its translation: CASSPQAGPKNIQYF. The complete variable domain, with remaining parts taken from reference TRBV7-2 and TRBJ2-4, reads GAGVSQSPSNKVTEKGKDVELRCDPISGHTALYWYRQSLGQGLEFLIYFQGNSAPDKSGLPSDRFSAERTGGSVSTLTIQRTQQEDSAVYLCASSPQAGPKNIQYFGAGTRLSVL.

This clonotype was observed many times. This sequence joins TRBV29-1 and TRBJ2-1, with 7 bases aligning to TRBD1. Germline V gene lookup returns CDR1 SQVTM and CDR2 ANQGSEA. The V and J ends lost 1 base and 2 bases, in that order; junction bases with no gene match: 8. The CDR3 spans 16 residues. Written as DNA, the CDR3 is TGCAGCGTTGAAGGGACAACGACAGGGACCTACAATGAGCAGTTCTTC. Protein: CSVEGTTTGTYNEQFF.

Regarding this clonotype: At one end the junction does not follow the germline gene, possibly because of a read error. The chain couples TRBV4-1 to TRBJ2-6; a weak D match, TRBD1 (5 bases). CDR3 length: 16 residues. Germline V gene sequence: CDR1 MGHRA, CDR2 YSYEKL. As DNA, the CDR3 is TGTGCCAGCAGCCAGTACGACAGCTCTGGGGCCAACGTCCTGACTTTC. Protein product: CASSQYDSSGANVLTF.

About this clonotype: A much larger clonotype is one base distant, so this may be a read error. The gene calls are TRBV7-6 and TRBJ2-3; 10 positions agree with TRBD2. The germline V gene encodes CDR1 SGHVS and CDR2 FNYEAQ. The CDR3 is 15 amino acids. DNA of the CDR3: TGTGTCAGCAGCTCTAGCGGGGGCTACACAGATACGCAGTATTTT. The encoded protein is CVSSSSGGYTDTQYF.

In this sample, this clonotype turned up many times. The chain recombines TRBV5-1 with TRBJ2-5; TRBD2 is a possible D gene (7 bases). This CDR3 region has 18 residues. Trimming shortened V by 5 bases and J by 1 base, and 24 bases separated the two germline ends. Germline CDR1 is SGHRS and CDR2 is YFSETQ. CDR3 loop: CASSQWGEKRGAQETQYF. CDR3 bases: TGCGCCAGCAGTCAATGGGGCGAGAAACGGGGGGCCCAAGAGACCCAGTACTTC.

This clonotype has just one count. Sequence at one end of the junction differs from germline and may be a read error. The chain is built from TRBV6-8 and TRBJ2-5; no definite D call. This CDR3 has 15 amino acids. Germline V CDR1 and CDR2: MNHGY, SAAAGT. The CDR3 sequence: CVSSAHLRQRETQYF. CDR3 nucleotide sequence: TGTGTCAGCAGTGCTCATCTGCGGCAGAGGGAGACCCAGTACTTC.